The clone carrying this T cell receptor (beta chain) appeared once. Its antigen remains unidentified. The CDR3 is made up of 16 amino acids. CDR1 and CDR2 (germline): SGHRS, YFSETQ. Trimming removed 0 bases from V and 5 bases from J; junction bases left unmatched: 10. Assay: immunoSEQ multiplex PCR; the TCRdb copy retains only in-frame clones and omits some. The table records 2 million to 2.5 million clones, around 93% of them present only once. The data were obtained in a study of shared clonotypes between healthy human individuals. Overall study findings and caveats: In this cohort, only blood was sampled, and tissue repertoires likely differ.

The chain has TRBV5-1 and TRBJ2-7; 8 nucleotides line up with TRBD2. The specimen sequenced was naive CD4+ T cells from PBMCs. Subset in this sample: CD45RA+ positively selected. This TCR was recovered from a young man in good health. Some clones in this sample may be carry-over from other donors' samples. The CDR3 DNA is TGCGCCAGCAGCTTGGCCACACTAGCGGCTGCCCACGAGCAGTACTTC. This translates into CASSLATLAAAHEQYF.